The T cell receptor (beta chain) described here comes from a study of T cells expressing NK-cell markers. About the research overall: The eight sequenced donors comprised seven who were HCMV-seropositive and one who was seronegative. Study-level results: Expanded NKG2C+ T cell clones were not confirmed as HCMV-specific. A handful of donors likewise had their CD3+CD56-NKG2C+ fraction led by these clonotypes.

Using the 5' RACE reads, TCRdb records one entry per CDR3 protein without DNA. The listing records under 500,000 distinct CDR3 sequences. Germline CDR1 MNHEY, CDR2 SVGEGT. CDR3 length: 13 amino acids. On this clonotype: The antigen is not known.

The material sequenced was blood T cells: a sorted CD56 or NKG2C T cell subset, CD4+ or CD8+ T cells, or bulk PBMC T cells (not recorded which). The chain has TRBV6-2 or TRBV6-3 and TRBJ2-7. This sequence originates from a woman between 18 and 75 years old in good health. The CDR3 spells CASSYTISYEQYF.